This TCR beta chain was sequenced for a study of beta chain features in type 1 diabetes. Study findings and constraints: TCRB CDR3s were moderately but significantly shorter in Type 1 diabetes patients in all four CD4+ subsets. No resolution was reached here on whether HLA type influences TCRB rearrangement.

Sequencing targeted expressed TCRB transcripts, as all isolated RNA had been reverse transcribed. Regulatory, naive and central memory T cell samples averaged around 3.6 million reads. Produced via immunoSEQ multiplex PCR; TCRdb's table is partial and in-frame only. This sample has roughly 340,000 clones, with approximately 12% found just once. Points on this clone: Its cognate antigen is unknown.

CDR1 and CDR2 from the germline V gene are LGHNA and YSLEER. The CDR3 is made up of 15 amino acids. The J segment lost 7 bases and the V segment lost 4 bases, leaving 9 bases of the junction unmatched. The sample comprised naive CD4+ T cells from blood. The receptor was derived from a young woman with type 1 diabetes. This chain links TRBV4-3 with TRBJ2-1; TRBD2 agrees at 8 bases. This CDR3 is CASSLPAGAGNEQFF. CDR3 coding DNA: TGCGCCAGCAGCCTCCCAGCGGGGGCGGGGAATGAGCAGTTCTTC.